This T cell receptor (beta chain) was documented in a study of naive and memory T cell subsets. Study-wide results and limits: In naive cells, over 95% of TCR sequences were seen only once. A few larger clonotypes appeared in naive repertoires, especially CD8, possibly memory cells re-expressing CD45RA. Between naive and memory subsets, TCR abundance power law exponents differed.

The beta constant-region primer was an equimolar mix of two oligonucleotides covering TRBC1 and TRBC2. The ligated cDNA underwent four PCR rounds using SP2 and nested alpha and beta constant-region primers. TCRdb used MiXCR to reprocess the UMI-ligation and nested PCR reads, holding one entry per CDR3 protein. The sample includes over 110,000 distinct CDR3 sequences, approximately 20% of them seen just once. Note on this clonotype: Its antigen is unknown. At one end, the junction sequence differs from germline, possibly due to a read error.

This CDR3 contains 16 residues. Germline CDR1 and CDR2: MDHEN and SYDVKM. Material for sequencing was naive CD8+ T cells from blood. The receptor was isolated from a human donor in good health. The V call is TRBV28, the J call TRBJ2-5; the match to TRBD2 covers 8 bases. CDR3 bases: TGTGCCAGCAGTTTCGGAAGAGCGGGAGTCGGAGAGACCCGGTACTTC. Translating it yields CASSFGRAGVGETRYF.